This passage covers 16 T cell receptor beta chains from one sample sequenced in a study of long-term antiretroviral therapy in people with HIV. Run at survey level, the immunoSEQ assay was version v3.0. Profiling relied on immunoSEQ multiplex PCR, and the TCRdb table lists in-frame clones only, not all of them. The table includes tens of thousands of clones, roughly 87% detected once. This sample comprised unsorted PBMCs, obtained 2 years after starting antiretroviral therapy. These receptors came from a middle-aged man with HIV.

CDR3 in amino acids: CASSPGVSEAFF. The CDR3 bases are TGTGCCAGCAGTCCAGGGGTTTCAGAAGCTTTCTTT. V gene TRBV2 combines with J gene TRBJ1-1, with TRBD1 as a possible D gene (6 bases). This CDR3 comprises 12 residues. With 5 bases removed from V and 8 bases from J, the gap between germline ends came to 12 bases. Per germline, CDR1 SNHLY and CDR2 FYNNEI.

The rearrangement uses TRBV6-5 and TRBJ2-1; 7 positions agree with TRBD2. The V gene's germline CDR1 is MNHEY and CDR2 SVGAGI. The CDR3 has 14 amino acids. The V segment lost 6 bases and the J segment 5 bases; nucleotides outside the gene matches: 7. This CDR3 is CASSRSGANNEQFF. DNA for the CDR3: TGTGCCAGCAGCCGAAGCGGGGCAAACAATGAGCAGTTCTTC.

The chain combines TRBV11-3 with TRBJ2-5, with 7 bases lining up with TRBD1. Germline V gene lookup returns CDR1 SGHNT and CDR2 YENEEA. Trimming took 1 base from V and 13 from J; bases not matched to a gene: 12. This CDR3 is 14 amino acids long. The CDR3 loop reads CASSLGTGPQRVYF. The CDR3, as DNA: TGTGCCAGCAGCTTAGGGACAGGTCCACAACGAGTGTACTTC.

The V call is TRBV28, the J call TRBJ2-7, with TRBD1 identical over 9 bases. Germline-derived CDR1 and CDR2 are MDHEN and SYDVKM. The CDR3 has 13 amino acids. With V trimmed by 6 bases and J by 5 bases, 5 bases remained unmatched. This chain's CDR3 is CASSTGGPDEQYF. In DNA, the CDR3 is TGTGCCAGCAGCACAGGGGGCCCGGACGAGCAGTACTTC.

With regard to this clone: Other DNA sequences in this specimen translate into the identical CDR3. CDR3 nucleotides: TGTGCCAGCAGTTATTCACCCGACAACTATGGCTACACCTTC. Its translation is CASSYSPDNYGYTF. This chain links TRBV6-6 with TRBJ1-2; D unclear. The CDR3 is made up of 14 amino acids. CDR1 is MNHNY and CDR2 is SVGAGI in the germline V gene (reference sequence). V was pared by 3 bases and J by 2 bases, with 10 bases between.

This chain links TRBV19 with TRBJ1-2; 8 bases fit TRBD1. Germline V gene lookup returns CDR1 LNHDA and CDR2 SQIVND (reference sequence). Trimming removed 5 bases from V and 0 bases from J; junction bases left unmatched: 8. This CDR3 has 16 amino acids. CDR3 in DNA: TGTGCCAGTAGTGAACCGGGACAGGCTTCTAACTATGGCTACACCTTC. Protein product: CASSEPGQASNYGYTF.

This sequence joins TRBV12-5 and TRBJ2-7, with D perhaps matching TRBD2 (6 bases). The V gene lost 7 bases and the J gene lost 5 bases, with 15 bases spanning the gap. The CDR3 extends over 13 amino acids. Germline CDR1 is LGHNT and CDR2 is FRNRAP. CDR3 residues: CASAIGGTDEQYF. The CDR3 nucleotides read TGTGCTAGTGCCATCGGGGGTACCGACGAGCAGTACTTC.

The chain uses TRBV9 and TRBJ2-5; unclear D gene. Between the trimmed V and J ends, which lost 6 bases and 1 base, there was a span of 16 bases. This CDR3 has 15 residues. Germline V CDR1 and CDR2: SGDLS, YYNGEE. The chain's CDR3 is CASNGRSSPQETQYF. The CDR3 DNA sequence: TGTGCCAGCAACGGCCGGAGCTCACCCCAAGAGACCCAGTACTTC.

The table lists this clone with a few counts. The chain combines TRBV28 with TRBJ2-7, with D uncertain. This CDR3 spans 12 amino acids. Germline V gives CDR1 MDHEN, CDR2 SYDVKM. Trimming took 6 bases from V and 4 from J, leaving 10 bases between them. The CDR3 nucleotides read TGTGCCAGCAGCCCGACATTTTACGAGCAGTACTTC. Translated: CASSPTFYEQYF.

This chain uses TRBV27 with TRBJ2-5; D is perhaps TRBD1 (6 bases). The CDR3 totals 13 residues. CDR1 is MNHEY and CDR2 is SMNVEV in the germline V gene (reference sequence). V lost 3 bases and J 6 bases, leaving 11 bases between the germline ends. The chain's CDR3 is CASSFAGAKTQYF. The CDR3 DNA is TGTGCCAGCAGTTTTGCAGGGGCAAAGACCCAGTACTTC.

The genes are TRBV7-2 and TRBJ2-5; the D gene is possibly TRBD1 (6 bases). The CDR3 totals 13 residues. CDR1 and CDR2 (germline): SGHTA, FQGNSA. V was shortened by 3 bases and J by 3 bases, with 8 bases between the two germline ends. The CDR3: CASSFWTEETQYF. The DNA for the CDR3 is TGTGCCAGCAGCTTCTGGACAGAAGAGACCCAGTACTTC.

This chain joins TRBV10-3 and TRBJ1-2; no definite D call. V lost 2 bases and J lost 5, with 12 bases in between. The CDR3 loop spans 14 amino acids. Germline CDR1 ENHRY, CDR2 SYGVKD. CDR3 DNA sequence: TGTGCCATCAGTGAGGGACGTGGGGTATATGGCTACACCTTC. It yields the protein CAISEGRGVYGYTF.

This sequence joins TRBV5-1 and TRBJ1-1; D perhaps matches TRBD1 (5 bases). The CDR3 consists of 14 residues. CDR1 and CDR2 from the germline V gene are SGHRS and YFSETQ. V dropped 3 bases and J dropped 1 base, with 10 bases sitting between them. The CDR3 DNA is TGCGCCAGCAGCTCGGACGGACAGAACACTGAAGCTTTCTTT. This translates into CASSSDGQNTEAFF.

As to this clone: Compared with germline, one end of the junction differs, possibly owing to a read error. This chain joins TRBV11-3 and TRBJ2-1; possibly TRBD2 for D (6 bases). The CDR3 spans 15 residues. Germline CDR1 reads SGHNT; CDR2 reads YENEEA. CDR3 in amino acids: CASSLDPGLNNEQFF. The CDR3 DNA reads TGTGCCAGCAGCCTAGACCCGGGACTTAACAATGAGCAGTTCTTC.

The rearrangement joins TRBV5-5 to TRBJ2-3; 7 nucleotides align to TRBD2. Germline trimming cut 7 bases from V and 4 bases from J; bases unmatched to any gene: 9. This CDR3 region has 14 residues. Per germline, CDR1 SGHKS and CDR2 YYEKEE (reference sequence). CDR3 in amino acids: CASWTSFGSDTQYF. DNA of the CDR3: TGTGCCAGCTGGACTAGTTTCGGGTCAGATACGCAGTATTTT. Supplemented by reference TRBV5-5 and TRBJ2-3, the full variable domain reads DAGVTQSPTHLIKTRGQQVTLRCSPISGHKSVSWYQQVLGQGPQFIFQYYEKEERGRGNFPDRFSARQFPNYSSELNVNALLLGDSALYLCASWTSFGSDTQYFGPGTRLTVL.

The chain combines TRBV27 with TRBJ1-1; D is undetermined. The V and J ends lost 6 bases and 4 bases respectively, with 9 bases between them. The CDR3 covers 12 residues. The germline CDR1 and CDR2 sequences are MNHEY and SMNVEV (reference sequence). In DNA form, the CDR3 reads TGTGCCAGCAGAAAGGCTGGCACTGAAGCTTTCTTT. Its translation: CASRKAGTEAFF.